This entry features one T cell receptor beta chain sequence. Its target is unknown. This sample stems from a study of graft-versus-host responses after intestinal transplantation. Overall study results and limits: High graft-versus-host to host-versus-graft T cell clonal ratios marked allografts of patients with graft-donor macrochimerism. The authors found GvH clones in recipient marrow, some appearing first in ileum or blood.

Intraepithelial lymphocytes and lamina propria lymphocytes were released through processing of graft tissue. TCRdb keeps only in-frame clones here, not all; method: immunoSEQ multiplex PCR. The sample records 60,000 to 75,000 clones, about 89% being singletons. The junction had 9 bases not matched to a gene; V was cut back by 3 bases and J by 13 bases. The CDR3 covers 13 residues. Germline V gene data show CDR1 as MDHEN and CDR2 as SYDVKM. This chain joins TRBV28 and TRBJ2-1; 7 bases match TRBD2. The material sequenced was ileum tissue, taken 350 to 400 days after transplant. The receptor was derived from a human patient who received an intestinal transplant, so some T cells may come from the graft donor. The DNA for the CDR3 is TGTGCCAGCAGTTTGTCGGCGGGGGACCGCCAGTTCTTC. Protein: CASSLSAGDRQFF. Full variable domain (outside the CDR3, taken from reference TRBV28 and TRBJ2-1): DVKVTQSSRYLVKRTGEKVFLECVQDMDHENMFWYRQDPGLGLRLIYFSYDVKMKEKGDIPEGYSVSREKKERFSLILESASTNQTSMYLCASSLSAGDRQFFGPGTRLTVL.